Listed below are T cell receptor beta chains from one sample, sequenced in a study of blood T cell repertoires in COVID-19. TCRdb's copy holds only in-frame clones and misses some; the assay was immunoSEQ multiplex PCR. The sample holds fewer than 200,000 clones, 80% seen once. Sequenced sample: peripheral blood. The source is a man in his 60s with acute or convalescent COVID-19. The CDR3 runs from the conserved cysteine through the conserved F or W. The order of the fields is clone size, D gene, J gene, V gene, CDR3 DNA, CDR3 protein. A D gene is named only where the DNA matches it firmly. Size values are once, few and many counts, or a class for expanded clones, and some rows have none.

once	TRBD2	TRBJ2-1	TRBV7-6	TGTGCCAGCAGCCTTCTCTCTAGCGGGGGTGGAGGTGAGCAGTTCTTC	CASSLLSSGGGGEQFF
-	TRBD1	TRBJ1-2	TRBV27	TGTGCCAGCAGTATACAGGGGGTGGATGGCTACACCTTC	CASSIQGVDGYTF
-	TRBD2	TRBJ2-7	TRBV5-4	TGTGCCAGCAGGCGGGGACTAGAGAGCTCCTACGAGCAGTACTTC	CASRRGLESSYEQYF
-	-	TRBJ1-6	TRBV3-1/TRBV3-2	TGTGCCAGCAGCCTGGAGGGATCAGGTTCACCCCTCCACTTT	CASSLEGSGSPLHF
-	-	TRBJ2-5	TRBV7-9	TGTGCCAGCAGCTTAGTAGGTTCGTGGGGAAGGGGAGAGACCCAGTACTTC	CASSLVGSWGRGETQYF
-	TRBD2	TRBJ2-3	TRBV13	TGTGCCAGCAGCTTATTTAGTCTAGCGGGAGATACGCAGTATTTT	CASSLFSLAGDTQYF
-	TRBD2	TRBJ2-5	TRBV16	TGTGCCAGCAGCCAGCGACTAGCGGGAGTATCAGAGACCCAGTACTTC	CASSQRLAGVSETQYF
-	-	TRBJ1-5	TRBV20-1	TGCAGTGCTAGTCGCAGGGGCGTCGGAGATCAGCCCCAGCATTTT	CSASRRGVGDQPQHF
-	TRBD2	TRBJ2-3	TRBV7-3	TGTGCCAGCAGCGCGAGCGGGAGTACGCAGTATTTT	CASSASGSTQYF
-	-	TRBJ2-2	TRBV9	TGTGCCAGCAGCCCCCATCGCGGGACGAACACCGGGGAGCTGTTTTTT	CASSPHRGTNTGELFF
-	TRBD1	TRBJ2-5	TRBV11-3	TGTGCCAGCAGCCAGGACAGGGGTGAAGAGACCCAGTACTTC	CASSQDRGEETQYF
-	-	TRBJ2-7	TRBV23-1	TGCGCCAGCAGTCAAGTCAGGGGGGAAACCTACGAGCAGTACTTC	CASSQVRGETYEQYF
-	TRBD2	TRBJ2-1	TRBV7-9	TGTGCCAGCAGCTCGGTGCTAGCGGTGCACTCCTACAATGAGCAGTTCTTC	CASSSVLAVHSYNEQFF
-	-	TRBJ2-7	TRBV5-1	TGCGCCAGCAGTCGCGACTTCTCCTACGAGCAGTACTTC	CASSRDFSYEQYF
-	-	TRBJ1-5	TRBV19	TGTGCCAGTAGTCGGGACAAGGTTCCGAATCAGCCCCAGCATTTT	CASSRDKVPNQPQHF
-	-	TRBJ2-4	TRBV6-1	TGTGCCAGCAGTGACGGGGTAGGAGTAGCCAAAAACATTCAGTACTTC	CASSDGVGVAKNIQYF
-	TRBD1	TRBJ1-5	TRBV18	TGTGCCAGCTCGCCGGGACAGGGGGCCGGGCAGCCCCAGCATTTT	CASSPGQGAGQPQHF
-	TRBD1	TRBJ1-4	TRBV6-5	TGTGCCAGCAGTTACTCCGGCTCGTCAGGGGGTGAAAAACTGTTTTTT	CASSYSGSSGGEKLFF
few	-	TRBJ1-3	TRBV12-5	TGTGCTAGTGGCCTCGGTGGCTCTGGAAACACCATATATTTT	CASGLGGSGNTIYF
-	-	TRBJ2-6	TRBV3-1/TRBV3-2	TGTGCCAGCAGCCAAGATCTCCGGGGGGCCAACGTCCTGACTTTC	CASSQDLRGANVLTF
few	TRBD1	TRBJ1-4	TRBV18	TGTGCCAGCTCACCACAGCCCCCGGGACAGCCTAATGAAAAACTGTTTTTT	CASSPQPPGQPNEKLFF
-	TRBD2	TRBJ2-1	TRBV6-6	TGTGCCAGCATAAACGGGGGGGCTTTCAATGAGCAGTTCTTC	CASINGGAFNEQFF
-	TRBD2	TRBJ2-1	TRBV11-3	TGTGCCAGCAGCTTAGTAGGGACTAGCGGCCCGAGCTCCTACAATGAGCAGTTCTTC	CASSLVGTSGPSSYNEQFF
-	TRBD1	TRBJ1-2	TRBV4-2	TGTGCCAGCAGCCAAGATCTGGGGACAGGGGCCGTGTACGGCTACACCTTC	CASSQDLGTGAVYGYTF
-	-	TRBJ2-1	TRBV19	TGTGCCAGTAGTATAGATCTGACACAGGAGCAGTTCTTC	CASSIDLTQEQFF
once	-	TRBJ1-3	TRBV7-2	TGTGCCAGCAGCGCAGACAACTCTGGAAACACCATATATTTT	CASSADNSGNTIYF
-	-	TRBJ1-1	TRBV7-2	TGTGCCAGCAGCTTCAGGGGAGGGATGAACACTGAAGCTTTCTTT	CASSFRGGMNTEAFF
-	-	TRBJ1-2	TRBV3-1/TRBV3-2	TGTGCCAGCAGCCGAGAGGGGGGGGTCGGCTATGGCTACACCTTC	CASSREGGVGYGYTF
-	TRBD2	TRBJ2-1	TRBV10-2	TGCGCCAGCGGACCTGTGACGGGAGGGATCGCCTACAATGAGCAGTTCTTC	CASGPVTGGIAYNEQFF
-	TRBD2	TRBJ2-1	TRBV7-2	TGTGCCAGCAGCCCCTCCCGTAGCGGGGGGCGGCAGTTCTTC	CASSPSRSGGRQFF
few	-	TRBJ1-2	TRBV3-1/TRBV3-2	TGTGCCAGCAGCCAAATTAGTGGCGACTCGGGCTACACCTTC	CASSQISGDSGYTF
-	-	TRBJ1-2	TRBV5-4	TGTGCCAGCAACCCGGGGGGGACCTATGGCTACACCTTC	CASNPGGTYGYTF
-	TRBD2	TRBJ2-1	TRBV7-2	TGTGCCAGCAGCCCTAGCGGGGGGGCGTCCTACAATGAGCAGTTCTTC	CASSPSGGASYNEQFF
-	TRBD1	TRBJ2-1	TRBV28	TGTGCCAGCACCGCGGACAGGAGCGTCGACAATGAGCAGTTCTTC	CASTADRSVDNEQFF
-	TRBD1	TRBJ1-1	TRBV30	TGTGCCTGGAGTATGACAGGGGGCAGGGCTGAAGCTTTCTTT	CAWSMTGGRAEAFF
few	-	TRBJ1-1	TRBV6-1	TGTGCCAGCAGTGATACTGCAGGGTTCACTGAAGCTTTCTTT	CASSDTAGFTEAFF
-	TRBD2	TRBJ2-7	TRBV7-2	TGTGCCAGCAGCTCGGGCGGGGGAGAGCAGTACTTC	CASSSGGGEQYF
few	-	TRBJ1-3	TRBV3-1/TRBV3-2	TGTGCCAGCAGCCATTCCGGTGGAAACACCATATATTTT	CASSHSGGNTIYF
-	TRBD1	TRBJ1-2	TRBV5-1	TGCGCCAGCAGCTTGGGACAGGGAGAAGGGTATGGCTACACCTTC	CASSLGQGEGYGYTF
-	-	TRBJ1-2	TRBV5-1	TGCGCCAGCAGCTTGGATCCTGACAGCTCCTATGGCTACACCTTC	CASSLDPDSSYGYTF
-	TRBD2	TRBJ2-6	TRBV6-5	TGTGCCAGCAGGTACTCTAGCGGGGGGGCCAACGTCCTGACTTTC	CASRYSSGGANVLTF
once	TRBD2	TRBJ2-7	TRBV7-6	TGTGCCAGCAGCTTAGAGGCTAGCGGCAACCTCTACGAGCAGTACTTC	CASSLEASGNLYEQYF
-	-	TRBJ1-6	TRBV6-5	TGTGCCAGCAGTTACTCCGGCAGGGTACATAATTCACCCCTCCACTTT	CASSYSGRVHNSPLHF
-	-	TRBJ1-2	TRBV2	TGTGCCAGCAGTGTCTCCCAGGACAGTCCCTATGGCTACACCTTC	CASSVSQDSPYGYTF
-	TRBD1	TRBJ2-5	TRBV19	TGTGCCAGTAGTATTGGGACAGGGGAAAGGGAGACCCAGTACTTC	CASSIGTGERETQYF
once	-	TRBJ1-2	TRBV6-6	TGTGCCAGCTGGGAGGGCCGCTATGGCTACACCTTC	CASWEGRYGYTF
few	TRBD2	TRBJ2-7	TRBV9	TGTGCCAGCAGCGTCTCTAGCGGGACTTCCTACGAGCAGTACTTC	CASSVSSGTSYEQYF
-	TRBD2	TRBJ2-1	TRBV5-1	TGCGCCAGCAGCCTGACTAGCGGGAACAGCAATGAGCAGTTCTTC	CASSLTSGNSNEQFF
-	TRBD2	TRBJ2-2	TRBV14	TGTGCCAGCAGCCAACGTGCTATTAGCGGGGGAGTCGGGGAGCTGTTTTTT	CASSQRAISGGVGELFF
-	TRBD1	TRBJ2-7	TRBV18	TGTGCCAGCTCACCACCCGGGACAGGGCCTTACGAGCAGTACTTC	CASSPPGTGPYEQYF
-	TRBD2	TRBJ2-1	TRBV15	TGTGCCACCAGAGGCATCGCGGGGGGAAGGCAGTTCTTC	CATRGIAGGRQFF
-	TRBD2	TRBJ2-2	TRBV5-1	TGCGCCAGCAGCTTGGGAACTAGCGGGGGGCAGACCGGGGAGCTGTTTTTT	CASSLGTSGGQTGELFF
-	-	TRBJ1-1	TRBV5-1	TGCGCCAGCAGCTCGCAGAAGGAAGCTTTCTTT	CASSSQKEAFF